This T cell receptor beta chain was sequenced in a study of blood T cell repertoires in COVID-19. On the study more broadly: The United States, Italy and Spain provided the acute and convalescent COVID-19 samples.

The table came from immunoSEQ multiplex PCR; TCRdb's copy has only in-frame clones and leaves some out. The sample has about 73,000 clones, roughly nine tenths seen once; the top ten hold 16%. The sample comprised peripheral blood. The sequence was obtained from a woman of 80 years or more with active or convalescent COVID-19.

The CDR3 spells CASSLGLAGGNEQFF. DNA for the CDR3: TGCGCCAGCAGCCTGGGACTAGCGGGGGGCAATGAGCAGTTCTTC. The chain joins TRBV5-1 to TRBJ2-1; TRBD2 matches at 15 bases. CDR1 SGHRS and CDR2 YFSETQ come from the germline V gene. The ends lost 4 bases at V and 6 bases at J; junction bases unmatched: 2. The CDR3 length is 15 residues.